The 8 T cell receptor beta chains below come from one sample, sequenced in a study of blood T cells in healthy people across ages. A second PCR, run for about 6 to 12 cycles, used a sample-barcoded 5' primer plus a J-beta primer mix. MiXCR, applied by TCRdb to the 5' RACE reads, yields one record per CDR3 protein. Of fewer than 900,000 distinct CDR3 sequences detected, approximately 39% appear once; the ten largest clones hold roughly 19%. The sequenced sample was blood. These receptor sequences come from a woman aged 55 to 70 in good health.

The chain recombines TRBV20-1 with TRBJ1-2, with 9 nucleotides matching TRBD1. V lost 2 bases to trimming and J lost 1 base; unmatched junction nucleotides: 5. The CDR3 is made up of 15 amino acids. Germline CDR1 DFQATT, CDR2 SNEGSKA (reference sequence). The CDR3 reads CSARPDRGDNYGYTF. The DNA of the CDR3 is TGCAGTGCTAGACCCGACAGGGGGGATAACTATGGCTACACCTTC.

Details on this clonotype: A much larger clone sits a single nucleotide away, making a read error possible. The genes are TRBV20-1 and TRBJ2-3; D may be TRBD2 (6 bases). Germline loops: CDR1 DFQATT, CDR2 SNEGSKA (reference sequence). This CDR3 region has 15 residues. As DNA, the CDR3 is TGCGGTGCCCCCCGGGGCGGGACTAGCACAGATACGCAGTATTTT. Translated, it gives CGAPRGGTSTDTQYF.

In this sample, this clonotype turned up many times. The chain joins TRBV28 to TRBJ2-7, with a tentative D call TRBD1 (6 bases). Trimming removed 2 bases from V and 3 bases from J, with 11 bases in between. CDR1 MDHEN and CDR2 SYDVKM come from the germline V gene. The CDR3 totals 14 residues. The CDR3 DNA sequence: TGTGCCAGCAGTTTACCCCGGACAGTCTACGAGCAGTACTTC. It is translated as CASSLPRTVYEQYF.

CDR3 nucleotides: TGTGCCAGCAAGAGGACAGGGGCGAGCGGGAGTGGGGCCAAAAACATTCAGTACTTC. Amino acids: CASKRTGASGSGAKNIQYF. This chain links TRBV12-3 or TRBV12-4 with TRBJ2-4; TRBD1 might be the D (9 bases). The CDR3 extends over 19 amino acids. With 7 bases removed from V and 1 base from J, the gap between germline ends came to 26 bases.

The genes are TRBV6-1 and TRBJ1-2, with TRBD1 matching 8 bases. The CDR3 spans 14 residues. CDR1 and CDR2 from the germline V gene are MNHNS and SASEGT. V dropped 8 bases and J dropped 6; count of bases not matched to a gene: 11. Written as DNA, the CDR3 is TGTGCCAGCTTTTGGACAGGGCTTCTGGATGGCTACACCTTC. Its protein is CASFWTGLLDGYTF.

This clonotype has more than one count but fewer than ten. The chain couples TRBV7-6 to TRBJ2-3, with 7 positions matching TRBD2. V shed 6 bases and J 4 bases; nucleotides not matched to a gene: 10. Germline loops: CDR1 SGHVS, CDR2 FNYEAQ. The CDR3 has 15 amino acids. The CDR3 sequence is CASSPGLTASDTQYF. The DNA of the CDR3 is TGTGCCAGCAGTCCGGGACTAACCGCATCAGATACGCAGTATTTT.

The chain uses TRBV3-1 and TRBJ2-1; maybe TRBD2 (7 bases). This CDR3 contains 15 residues. Germline CDR1 and CDR2: LGHDT and YNNKEL (reference sequence). The ends were cut back, 4 bases at V and 3 bases at J, with 13 bases in the middle. The CDR3 region is CASSRGGGSYNEQFF. The CDR3 bases are TGTGCCAGCAGCCGAGGGGGGGGTAGCTACAATGAGCAGTTCTTC.

A remark on this clonotype: The junction departs from germline at one end; a sequencing error may be responsible. The rearrangement links TRBV7-2 to TRBJ2-3, with 11 bases identical to TRBD2. Germline CDR1 and CDR2: SGHTA and FQGNSA. The CDR3 covers 14 residues. CDR3 sequence (DNA): TGTGCCGGCAGCTTAGCGGGAGGGACAGATACGCAGTATTTT. This gives the protein CAGSLAGGTDTQYF.